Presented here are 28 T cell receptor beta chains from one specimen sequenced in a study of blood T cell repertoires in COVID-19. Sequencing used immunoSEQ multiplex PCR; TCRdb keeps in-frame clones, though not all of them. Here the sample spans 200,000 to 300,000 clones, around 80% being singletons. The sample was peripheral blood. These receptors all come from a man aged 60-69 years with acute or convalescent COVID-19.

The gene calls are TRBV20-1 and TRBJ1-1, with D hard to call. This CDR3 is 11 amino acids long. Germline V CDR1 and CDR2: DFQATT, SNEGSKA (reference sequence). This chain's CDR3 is CMRHLNTEAFF. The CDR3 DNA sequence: TGCATGCGCCACCTGAACACTGAAGCTTTCTTT.

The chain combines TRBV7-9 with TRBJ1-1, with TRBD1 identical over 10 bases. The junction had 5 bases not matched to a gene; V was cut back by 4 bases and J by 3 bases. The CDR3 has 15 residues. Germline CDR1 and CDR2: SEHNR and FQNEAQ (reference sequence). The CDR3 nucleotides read TGTGCCAGCAGCTCCGGGGACAGGGGAGACACTGAAGCTTTCTTT. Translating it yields CASSSGDRGDTEAFF. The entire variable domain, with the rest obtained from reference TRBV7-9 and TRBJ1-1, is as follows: DTGVSQNPRHKITKRGQNVTFRCDPISEHNRLYWYRQTLGQGPEFLTYFQNEAQLEKSRLLSDRFSAERPKGSFSTLEIQRTEQGDSAMYLCASSSGDRGDTEAFFGQGTRLTVV.

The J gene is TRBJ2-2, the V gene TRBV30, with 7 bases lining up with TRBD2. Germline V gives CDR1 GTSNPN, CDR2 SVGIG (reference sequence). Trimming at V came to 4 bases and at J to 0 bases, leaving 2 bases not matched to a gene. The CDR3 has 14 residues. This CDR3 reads CAWIAGTNTGELFF. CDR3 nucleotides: TGTGCCTGGATAGCGGGTACGAACACCGGGGAGCTGTTTTTT.

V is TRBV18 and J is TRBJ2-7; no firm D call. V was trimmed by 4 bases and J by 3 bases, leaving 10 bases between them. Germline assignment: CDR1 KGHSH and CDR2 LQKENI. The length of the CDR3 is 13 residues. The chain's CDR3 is CASSLGLLYEQYF. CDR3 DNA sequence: TGTGCCAGCTCACTCGGGTTGCTCTACGAGCAGTACTTC.

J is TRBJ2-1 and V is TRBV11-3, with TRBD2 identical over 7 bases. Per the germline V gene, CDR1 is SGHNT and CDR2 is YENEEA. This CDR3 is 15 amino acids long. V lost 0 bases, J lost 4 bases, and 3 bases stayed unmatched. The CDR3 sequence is CASSLDGLGYNEQFF. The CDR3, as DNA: TGTGCCAGCAGCTTAGACGGACTAGGGTACAATGAGCAGTTCTTC.

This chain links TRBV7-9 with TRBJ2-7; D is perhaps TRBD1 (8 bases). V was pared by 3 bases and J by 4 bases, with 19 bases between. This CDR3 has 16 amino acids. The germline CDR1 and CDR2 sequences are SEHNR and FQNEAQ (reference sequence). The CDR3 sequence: CASSFSGQGGGYEQYF. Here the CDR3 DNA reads TGTGCCAGCAGCTTTTCTGGACAGGGAGGGGGTTACGAGCAGTACTTC.

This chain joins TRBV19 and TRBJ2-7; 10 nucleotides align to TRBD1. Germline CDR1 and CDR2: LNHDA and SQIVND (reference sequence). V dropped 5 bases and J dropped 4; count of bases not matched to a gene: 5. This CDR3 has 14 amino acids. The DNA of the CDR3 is TGTGCCAGTAGTGCGGGACAGGGGCAATACGAGCAGTACTTC. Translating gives CASSAGQGQYEQYF.

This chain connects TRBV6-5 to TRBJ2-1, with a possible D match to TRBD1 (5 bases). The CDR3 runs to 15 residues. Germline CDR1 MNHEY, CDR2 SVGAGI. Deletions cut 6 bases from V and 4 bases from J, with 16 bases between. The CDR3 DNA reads TGTGCCAGCAGACCCCAGGGTTTTGTTTACAATGAGCAGTTCTTC. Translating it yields CASRPQGFVYNEQFF.

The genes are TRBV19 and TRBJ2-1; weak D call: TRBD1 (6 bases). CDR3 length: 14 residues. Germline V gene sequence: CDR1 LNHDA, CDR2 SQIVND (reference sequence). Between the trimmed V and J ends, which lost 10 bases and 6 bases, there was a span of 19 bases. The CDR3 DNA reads TGTGCCACCCAGGAGGACAGCCAACTCAATGAGCAGTTCTTC. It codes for CATQEDSQLNEQFF.

DNA for the CDR3: TGTGCCAGCTCATCCACAGGGGGCGACACTGAAGCTTTCTTT. Translated: CASSSTGGDTEAFF. V usage is TRBV18 and J usage is TRBJ1-1, with 9 bases identical to TRBD1. The CDR3 totals 14 residues. Unmatched junction bases numbered 4, after V lost 5 bases and J lost 3 bases. CDR1 KGHSH and CDR2 LQKENI come from the germline V gene.

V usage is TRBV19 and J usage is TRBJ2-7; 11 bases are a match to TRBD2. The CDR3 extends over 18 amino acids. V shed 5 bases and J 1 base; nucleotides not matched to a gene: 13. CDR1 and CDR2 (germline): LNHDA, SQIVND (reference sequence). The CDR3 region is CASSLMSSGRAWSYEQYF. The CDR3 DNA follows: TGTGCCAGTAGTCTAATGAGTAGCGGGAGGGCCTGGTCCTACGAGCAGTACTTC.

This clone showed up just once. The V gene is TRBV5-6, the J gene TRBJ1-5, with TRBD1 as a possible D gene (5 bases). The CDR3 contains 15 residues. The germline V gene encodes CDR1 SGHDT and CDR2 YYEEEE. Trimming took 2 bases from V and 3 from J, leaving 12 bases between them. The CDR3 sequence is CASSLRGLLNQPQHF. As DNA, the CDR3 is TGTGCCAGCAGCTTAAGGGGTCTACTCAATCAGCCCCAGCATTTT. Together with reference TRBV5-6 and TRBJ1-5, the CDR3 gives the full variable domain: DAGVTQSPTHLIKTRGQQVTLRCSPKSGHDTVSWYQQALGQGPQFIFQYYEEEERQRGNFPDRFSGHQFPNYSSELNVNALLLGDSALYLCASSLRGLLNQPQHFGDGTRLSIL.

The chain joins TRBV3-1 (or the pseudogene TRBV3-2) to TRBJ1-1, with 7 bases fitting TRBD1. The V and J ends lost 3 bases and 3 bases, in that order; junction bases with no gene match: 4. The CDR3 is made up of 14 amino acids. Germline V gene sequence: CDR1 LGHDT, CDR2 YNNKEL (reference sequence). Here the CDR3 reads CASSQPGQDTEAFF. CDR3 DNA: TGTGCCAGCAGCCAGCCCGGACAGGACACTGAAGCTTTCTTT.

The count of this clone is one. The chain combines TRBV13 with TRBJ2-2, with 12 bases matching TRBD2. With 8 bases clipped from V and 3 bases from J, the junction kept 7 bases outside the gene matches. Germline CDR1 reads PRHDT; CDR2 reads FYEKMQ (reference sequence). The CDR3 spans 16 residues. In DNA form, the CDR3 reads TGTGCCAGCTTCTCGGGACTAGCGGGTTACACCGGGGAGCTGTTTTTT. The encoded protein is CASFSGLAGYTGELFF.

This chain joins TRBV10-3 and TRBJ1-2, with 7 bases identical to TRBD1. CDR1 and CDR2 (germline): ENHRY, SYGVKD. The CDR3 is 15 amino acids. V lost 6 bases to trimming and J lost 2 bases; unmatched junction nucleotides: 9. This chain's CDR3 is CAIRNSGTDNYGYTF. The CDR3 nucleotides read TGTGCCATCAGAAACTCCGGGACAGACAACTATGGCTACACCTTC.

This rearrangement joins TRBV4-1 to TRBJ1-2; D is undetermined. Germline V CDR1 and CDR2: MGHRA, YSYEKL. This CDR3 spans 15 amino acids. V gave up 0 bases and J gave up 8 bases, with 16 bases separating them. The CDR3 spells CASSQEPTVPFGYTF. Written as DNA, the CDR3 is TGCGCCAGCAGCCAAGAACCCACAGTCCCCTTCGGCTACACCTTC.

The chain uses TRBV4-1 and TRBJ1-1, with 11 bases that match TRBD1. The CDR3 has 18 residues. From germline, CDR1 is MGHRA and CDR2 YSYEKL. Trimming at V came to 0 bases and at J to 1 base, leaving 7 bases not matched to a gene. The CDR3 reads CASSQESWTGGTNTEAFF. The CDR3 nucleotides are TGCGCCAGCAGCCAAGAGTCGTGGACAGGGGGCACGAACACTGAAGCTTTCTTT.

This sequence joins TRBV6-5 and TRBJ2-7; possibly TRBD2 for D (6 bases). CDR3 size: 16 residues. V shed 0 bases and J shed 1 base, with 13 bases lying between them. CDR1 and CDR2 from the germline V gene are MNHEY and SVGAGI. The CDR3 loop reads CASSYSGTAGSYEQYF. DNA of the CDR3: TGTGCCAGCAGTTACTCGGGGACCGCGGGGTCCTACGAGCAGTACTTC.

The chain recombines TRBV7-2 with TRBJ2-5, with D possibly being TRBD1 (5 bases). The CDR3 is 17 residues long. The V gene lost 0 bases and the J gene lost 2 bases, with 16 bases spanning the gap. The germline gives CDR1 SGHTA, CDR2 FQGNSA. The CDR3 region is CASSLAQILDSQETQYF. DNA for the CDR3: TGTGCCAGCAGCTTAGCCCAAATTTTAGACAGTCAAGAGACCCAGTACTTC.

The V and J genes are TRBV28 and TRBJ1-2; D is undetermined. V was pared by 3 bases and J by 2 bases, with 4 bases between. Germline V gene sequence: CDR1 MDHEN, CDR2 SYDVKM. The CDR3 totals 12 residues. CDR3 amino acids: CASSFLNYGYTF. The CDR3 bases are TGTGCCAGCAGTTTCCTGAACTATGGCTACACCTTC.

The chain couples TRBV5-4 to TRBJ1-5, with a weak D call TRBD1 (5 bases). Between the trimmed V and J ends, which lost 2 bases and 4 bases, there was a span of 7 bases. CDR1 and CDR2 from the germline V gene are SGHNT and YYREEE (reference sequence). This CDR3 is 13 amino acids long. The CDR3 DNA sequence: TGTGCCAGCAGCTTTTCAGGGAATCAGCCCCAGCATTTT. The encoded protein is CASSFSGNQPQHF.

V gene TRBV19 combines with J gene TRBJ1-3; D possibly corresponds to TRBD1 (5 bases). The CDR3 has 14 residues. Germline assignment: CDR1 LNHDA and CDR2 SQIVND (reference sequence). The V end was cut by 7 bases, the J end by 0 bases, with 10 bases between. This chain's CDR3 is CASTTGGSGNTIYF. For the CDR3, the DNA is TGTGCCAGTACCACGGGGGGCTCTGGAAACACCATATATTTT. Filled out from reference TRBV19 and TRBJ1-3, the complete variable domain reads DGGITQSPKYLFRKEGQNVTLSCEQNLNHDAMYWYRQDPGQGLRLIYYSQIVNDFQKGDIAEGYSVSREKKESFPLTVTSAQKNPTAFYLCASTTGGSGNTIYFGEGSWLTVV.

CDR3 loop: CASSSRTSGKFGEQFF. The DNA of the CDR3 is TGTGCCAGCAGTTCGAGGACTAGCGGGAAGTTTGGTGAGCAGTTCTTC. This rearrangement joins TRBV2 to TRBJ2-1, with 12 positions matching TRBD2. The germline gives CDR1 SNHLY, CDR2 FYNNEI. The trim removed 5 bases at V and 9 bases at J, leaving 11 bases unmatched. The CDR3 has 16 amino acids. Filled out from reference TRBV2 and TRBJ2-1, the complete variable domain reads EPEVTQTPSHQVTQMGQEVILRCVPISNHLYFYWYRQILGQKVEFLVSFYNNEISEKSEIFDDQFSVERPDGSNFTLKIRSTKLEDSAMYFCASSSRTSGKFGEQFFGPGTRLTVL.

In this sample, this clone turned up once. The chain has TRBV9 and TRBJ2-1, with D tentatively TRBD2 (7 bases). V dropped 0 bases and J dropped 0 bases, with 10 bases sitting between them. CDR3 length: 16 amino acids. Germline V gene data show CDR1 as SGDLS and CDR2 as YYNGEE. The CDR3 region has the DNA TGTGCCAGCAGCGTAGCGGGGGGCCTCTCCTACAATGAGCAGTTCTTC. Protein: CASSVAGGLSYNEQFF.

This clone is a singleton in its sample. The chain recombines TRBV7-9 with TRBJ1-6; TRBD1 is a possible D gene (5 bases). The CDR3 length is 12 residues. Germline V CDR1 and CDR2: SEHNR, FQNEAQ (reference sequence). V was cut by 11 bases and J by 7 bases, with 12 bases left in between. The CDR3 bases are TGTGCCTCGGGGGGGAACAATTCACCCCTCCACTTT. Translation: CASGGNNSPLHF.

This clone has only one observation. The CDR3 DNA reads TGCGCCAGCAGCTTGGCCGCTAGCGGGGGGTCTAAAGAGACCCAGTACTTC. It yields the protein CASSLAASGGSKETQYF. V gene TRBV5-1 combines with J gene TRBJ2-5, with 11 bases fitting TRBD2. Looked up from germline, CDR1 is SGHRS and CDR2 is YFSETQ. Unmatched junction bases numbered 7, after V lost 0 bases and J lost 3 bases. The CDR3 runs to 17 residues.

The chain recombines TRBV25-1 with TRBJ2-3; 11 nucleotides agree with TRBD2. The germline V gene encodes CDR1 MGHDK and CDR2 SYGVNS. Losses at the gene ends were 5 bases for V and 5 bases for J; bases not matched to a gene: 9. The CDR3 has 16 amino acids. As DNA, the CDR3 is TGTGCCAGCAGTTCCACTAGCGGGAGTGAGATAGATACGCAGTATTTT. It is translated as CASSSTSGSEIDTQYF. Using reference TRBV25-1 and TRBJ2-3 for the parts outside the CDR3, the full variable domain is EADIYQTPRYLVIGTGKKITLECSQTMGHDKMYWYQQDPGMELHLIHYSYGVNSTEKGDLSSESTVSRIRTEHFPLTLESARPSHTSQYLCASSSTSGSEIDTQYFGPGTRLTVL.

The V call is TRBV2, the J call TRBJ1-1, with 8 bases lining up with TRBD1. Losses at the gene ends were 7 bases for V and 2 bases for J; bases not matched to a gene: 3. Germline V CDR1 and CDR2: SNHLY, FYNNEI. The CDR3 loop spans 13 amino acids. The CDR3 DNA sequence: TGTGCCAGCACCGGGACAGGCAACACTGAAGCTTTCTTT. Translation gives CASTGTGNTEAFF.